The source of this T cell receptor beta chain is a study of long-term antiretroviral therapy in people with HIV. Regarding the study as a whole: Once patients were on ART, diversity went higher but still fell short of transplant donor controls.

Survey level was the resolution at which the v3.0 immunoSEQ assay ran. The data were produced by immunoSEQ multiplex PCR, yet TCRdb's version contains in-frame clones alone and is incomplete. The sample records tens of thousands of clones, around 90% being singletons. CDR3 length: 16 amino acids. The germline V gene encodes CDR1 MNHEY and CDR2 SMNVEV (reference sequence). V was pared by 6 bases and J by 0 bases, with 17 bases between. With respect to this clone: Antigen unknown.

The samples comprised 1-10 million cryopreserved PBMC ahead of DNA extraction. This specimen was unsorted PBMCs, taken 0.2 years before starting antiretroviral therapy. The chain couples TRBV27 to TRBJ1-1, with D uncertain. The TCR sequence derives from a man between 18 and 29 years old with HIV. The CDR3 loop reads CASSPRRQQMNTEAFF. In DNA form, the CDR3 reads TGTGCCAGCAGCCCCCGTCGGCAGCAGATGAACACTGAAGCTTTCTTT.